One and the same sample provided the 27 T cell receptor beta chains below, sequenced in a study of neurological immune-mediated disorders. From the 5' RACE reads, TCRdb called clonotypes with MiXCR, one entry per CDR3 protein. The sample holds about 59,000 distinct CDR3 sequences, about 12% seen once. The sequencing sample was made of PBMCs. Source of these receptors: a woman aged 60-75 years with HTLV-1-associated myelopathy (HAM/TSP).

This clonotype was observed many times. The genes are TRBV27 and TRBJ1-5; D remains unclear. CDR1 is MNHEY, CDR2 SMNVEV, per germline (reference sequence). This CDR3 comprises 13 residues. With 3 bases removed from V and 2 bases from J, the gap between germline ends came to 5 bases. The CDR3: CASSFGGNQPQHF. CDR3 bases: TGTGCCAGCAGTTTTGGGGGCAATCAGCCCCAGCATTTT.

This clonotype was counted ten times or more. This chain connects TRBV20-1 to TRBJ1-2; possible D gene TRBD1, 5 bases. This CDR3 region has 15 residues. From germline, CDR1 is DFQATT and CDR2 SNEGSKA (reference sequence). V was cut by 6 bases and J by 0 bases, with 17 bases left in between. The DNA for the CDR3 is TGCAGTGCCCATACTACCGGGACTTCTAACTATGGCTACACCTTC. Translation: CSAHTTGTSNYGYTF.

This clonotype was observed many times. The chain links TRBV11-2 to TRBJ2-1, with 11 bases fitting TRBD2. The CDR3 runs 16 residues. Per the germline V gene, CDR1 is SGHAT and CDR2 is FQNNGV. V lost 5 bases and J lost 9; bases outside the gene matches: 12. This CDR3 reads CASSRLLAGVYGEQFF. CDR3 sequence (DNA): TGTGCCAGCAGCCGATTACTAGCGGGAGTTTACGGTGAGCAGTTCTTC.

At least ten counts were recorded for this clonotype. The gene calls are TRBV11-2 and TRBJ1-6; the D gene is possibly TRBD1 (6 bases). CDR3 length: 17 amino acids. CDR1 SGHAT and CDR2 FQNNGV come from the germline V gene. Trimming cost V 5 bases and J 0 bases, with 14 bases left between them. The chain's CDR3 is CASSARTDSSYNSPLHF. The CDR3 DNA reads as TGTGCCAGCAGCGCCCGGACAGACAGCTCCTATAATTCACCCCTCCACTTT.

This clonotype came up many times. The V call is TRBV20-1, the J call TRBJ1-3; 8 nucleotides align to TRBD1. Germline V lookup: CDR1 DFQATT, CDR2 SNEGSKA (reference sequence). The J segment lost 2 bases and the V segment lost 5 bases, leaving 2 bases of the junction unmatched. The CDR3 is 13 residues long. CDR3 loop: CSAPDRAGNTIYF. The CDR3 DNA sequence: TGCAGTGCTCCGGACAGGGCTGGAAACACCATATATTTT.

The table lists this clonotype with many counts. The gene calls are TRBV27 and TRBJ1-2; D perhaps matches TRBD1 (6 bases). From germline, CDR1 is MNHEY and CDR2 SMNVEV (reference sequence). CDR3 size: 13 residues. The ends were cut back, 6 bases at V and 3 bases at J, with 11 bases in the middle. The CDR3 sequence is CASSQGTYYGYTF. CDR3 nucleotides: TGTGCCAGCAGCCAAGGGACATACTATGGCTACACCTTC.

This clonotype was observed at least ten times. V usage is TRBV12-3 or TRBV12-4 and J usage is TRBJ2-2; D is perhaps TRBD1 or TRBD2 (5 bases each). This CDR3 is 14 amino acids long. V lost 1 base and J 6 bases, leaving 9 bases between the germline ends. The CDR3 sequence is CASSLGGTPGELFF. The CDR3 coding sequence is TGTGCCAGCAGTTTAGGAGGGACCCCCGGGGAGCTGTTTTTT.

This clonotype was picked up many times. The chain combines TRBV5-1 with TRBJ1-5; 9 bases fit TRBD1. The CDR3 is 15 amino acids. CDR1 is SGHRS and CDR2 is YFSETQ in the germline V gene. With 0 bases clipped from V and 4 bases from J, the junction kept 2 bases outside the gene matches. CDR3 residues: CASSLEGQGNQPQHF. The CDR3 DNA reads TGCGCCAGCAGCTTGGAGGGACAGGGTAATCAGCCCCAGCATTTT.

This clonotype was observed many times. The chain is built from TRBV25-1 and TRBJ1-4; D unresolved. Germline CDR1 is MGHDK and CDR2 is SYGVNS. The CDR3 sequence is 15 residues long. Deletions cut 6 bases from V and 8 bases from J, with 19 bases between. CDR3 sequence: CASSVVMGSYEKLFF. The CDR3, as DNA: TGTGCCAGCAGCGTGGTTATGGGAAGCTACGAAAAACTGTTTTTT.

In its sample, this clonotype was seen a few times. This chain joins TRBV6-2 or TRBV6-3 and TRBJ1-2; 8 positions agree with TRBD1. This CDR3 is 14 amino acids long. V shed 9 bases and J 2 bases; nucleotides not matched to a gene: 8. Germline-derived CDR1 and CDR2 are MNHEY and SVGEGT. CDR3 DNA sequence: TGTGCCAGTTCCCGGGACAGGAGAAACTATGGCTACACCTTC. Translating gives CASSRDRRNYGYTF.

At least ten counts were recorded for this clonotype. This rearrangement joins TRBV19 to TRBJ1-1, with D possibly matching TRBD1 (6 bases). Trimming removed 6 bases at V and 4 bases at J, with 24 bases between. Looked up from germline, CDR1 is LNHDA and CDR2 is SQIVND (reference sequence). CDR3 length equals 17 residues. CDR3 sequence reads: CASSSNAAQGFLTEAFF. Here the CDR3 DNA reads TGTGCCAGTAGCTCCAACGCAGCACAGGGATTCCTCACTGAAGCTTTCTTT.

The V call is TRBV5-1, the J call TRBJ2-1; D is possibly TRBD1 (5 bases). Germline values: CDR1 SGHRS, CDR2 YFSETQ. This CDR3 has 14 residues. V was cut by 2 bases and J by 5 bases, with 11 bases left in between. The CDR3 sequence: CASSFRQSNNEQFF. The CDR3 nucleotides are TGCGCCAGCAGCTTCCGACAGAGTAACAATGAGCAGTTCTTC.

This clonotype was recorded many times. The chain is built from TRBV20-1 and TRBJ2-7, with 8 bases that match TRBD2. V trimming: 0 bases; J trimming: 4 bases; junction bases outside the gene matches: 8. The CDR3 has 15 residues. Germline V gene sequence: CDR1 DFQATT, CDR2 SNEGSKA (reference sequence). The CDR3 sequence: CSARDLQRGTYEQYF. CDR3 DNA: TGCAGTGCTAGAGATCTCCAGCGGGGGACTTACGAGCAGTACTTC.

In its sample, this clonotype was seen a few times. The chain carries TRBV5-5 and TRBJ2-7; no clear D. This CDR3 contains 14 residues. From germline, CDR1 is SGHKS and CDR2 YYEKEE (reference sequence). V lost 0 bases, J lost 3 bases, and 10 bases lay in between. This CDR3 reads CASSLEGLIYEQYF. Written as DNA, the CDR3 is TGTGCCAGCAGCTTGGAAGGGCTGATCTACGAGCAGTACTTC.

This clonotype has only a few counts. This chain uses TRBV12-3 or TRBV12-4 with TRBJ1-1; no definite D call. The length of the CDR3 is 14 residues. The V and J ends lost 5 bases and 1 base respectively, with 11 bases between them. CDR3 in amino acids: CASSPLGGNTEAFF. Written as DNA, the CDR3 is TGTGCCAGCAGTCCCCTCGGCGGGAACACTGAAGCTTTCTTT.

Ten or more counts support this clonotype. V is TRBV12-3 or TRBV12-4 and J is TRBJ2-7; D is perhaps TRBD2 (6 bases). The length of the CDR3 is 16 residues. V dropped 7 bases and J dropped 4 bases, with 23 bases sitting between them. CDR3 sequence (DNA): TGTGCCAGCACCCCCGGGCTGGCGGGATCCTCGTACGAGCAGTACTTC. Translation gives CASTPGLAGSSYEQYF.

This rearrangement joins TRBV7-3 to TRBJ1-1; D is perhaps TRBD1 (6 bases). V lost 0 bases, J lost 11 bases, and 13 bases lay in between. CDR3 length: 13 residues. CDR1 SGHTA and CDR2 FQGTGA come from the germline V gene. CDR3 bases: TGTGCCAGCAGCTTAACGGGAGGGGGGGTGGCTTTCTTT. As protein: CASSLTGGGVAFF.

This clonotype was counted ten times or more. V and J are TRBV20-1 and TRBJ2-4; D possibly corresponds to TRBD2 (5 bases). There are 16 residues in the CDR3. Germline values: CDR1 DFQATT, CDR2 SNEGSKA (reference sequence). The V end lost 3 bases, the J end lost 6 bases, and 21 bases lay between the germline ends. CDR3 amino acids: CSASQRRGNLANIQYF. CDR3 bases: TGCAGTGCTAGTCAACGGAGAGGGAACCTGGCAAACATTCAGTACTTC.

This clonotype was counted many times. The chain combines TRBV14 with TRBJ2-6; D gene unclear. CDR3 length: 16 amino acids. V dropped 1 base and J dropped 4 bases, with 11 bases sitting between them. Germline loops: CDR1 SGHDN, CDR2 FVKESK. The CDR3 loop reads CASSQGMTSGANVLTF. The DNA for the CDR3 is TGTGCCAGCAGCCAAGGGATGACTTCCGGGGCCAACGTCCTGACTTTC.

The sample holds many counts of this clonotype. One junction end does not reproduce the germline sequence, and a read error may be involved. The CDR3: CATSRQGGNRPQHF. The CDR3 nucleotides read TGTGCCACCAGCAGACAGGGCGGCAATCGGCCCCAGCATTTT. This chain joins TRBV15 and TRBJ1-5, with D possibly matching TRBD1 (5 bases). Germline CDR1 reads LNHNV; CDR2 reads YYDKDF (reference sequence). CDR3 length equals 14 residues.

The chain links TRBV27 to TRBJ2-7; D unclear. The CDR3 spans 15 residues. Trimming removed 8 bases from V and 2 bases from J, with 19 bases in between. Per the germline V gene, CDR1 is MNHEY and CDR2 is SMNVEV (reference sequence). The CDR3 DNA follows: TGTGCCAGCCACCGCCGGGCGGCCGTGACCTACGAGCAGTACTTC. Translation: CASHRRAAVTYEQYF.

This clonotype showed up many times. V usage is TRBV5-1 and J usage is TRBJ2-1; D gene unclear. The V end lost 0 bases, the J end lost 10 bases, and 5 bases lay between the germline ends. This CDR3 comprises 11 residues. Germline values: CDR1 SGHRS, CDR2 YFSETQ. CDR3 coding DNA: TGCGCCAGCAGCTTGGAGCCGGAGCAGTTCTTC. It encodes CASSLEPEQFF.

This clonotype was seen at least ten times. This chain links TRBV4-2 with TRBJ1-6; weak D call: TRBD1 (5 bases). The CDR3 contains 14 residues. Germline V gene lookup returns CDR1 LGHNA and CDR2 YNFKEQ. V lost 0 bases and J 7 bases, leaving 7 bases between the germline ends. CDR3 in amino acids: CASSQEQENSPLHF. CDR3 bases: TGTGCCAGCAGCCAAGAACAGGAGAATTCACCCCTCCACTTT.

This clonotype was seen repeatedly, ten times or more. The rearrangement links TRBV28 to TRBJ1-2; D not certain. There are 14 residues in the CDR3. Trimming pared 6 bases from V and 6 bases from J, leaving 17 bases between. The germline CDR1 and CDR2 sequences are MDHEN and SYDVKM. CDR3 DNA sequence: TGTGCCAGCAGAACGGCGGGGAGTGGAGATGGCTACACCTTC. It translates to CASRTAGSGDGYTF.

This clonotype was observed at least ten times. An end of the junction differs from the germline gene, which may be a read error. This rearrangement joins TRBV7-7 to TRBJ2-2; 9 bases align to TRBD2. Looked up from germline, CDR1 is SSHAT and CDR2 is FNYEAQ (reference sequence). This CDR3 region has 16 residues. The CDR3 loop is CASSSAGGANTGELFF. The DNA of the CDR3 is TGTGCTAGCAGCTCAGCGGGAGGCGCGAACACCGGGGAGCTGTTTTTT.

The sample holds many counts of this clonotype. The chain links TRBV28 to TRBJ2-7, with 11 bases lining up with TRBD2. The CDR3 sequence is 15 residues long. The J segment lost 3 bases and the V segment lost 6 bases, leaving 7 bases of the junction unmatched. The germline CDR1 and CDR2 sequences are MDHEN and SYDVKM. The CDR3 loop reads CASSLQLAGDYEQYF. CDR3 in DNA: TGTGCCAGCAGCCTCCAACTAGCGGGAGACTACGAGCAGTACTTC.

V usage is TRBV10-3 and J usage is TRBJ2-7, with TRBD2 identical over 12 bases. This CDR3 comprises 14 residues. V shed 6 bases, J shed 7 bases, and the junction held 7 bases outside the gene matches. Germline CDR1 reads ENHRY; CDR2 reads SYGVKD. The CDR3 loop reads CAISRTSGDWEQYF. The DNA of the CDR3 is TGTGCCATCAGCAGGACTAGCGGGGACTGGGAGCAGTACTTC.